A single sample is the source of the 23 T cell receptor beta chains below, sequenced in a study of cytomegalovirus exposure and HLA in healthy donors. PCR used 60 Vbeta primers and 13 Jbeta primers. Profiling relied on immunoSEQ multiplex PCR, and the TCRdb table lists in-frame clones only, not all of them. The sample includes 150,000 to 200,000 clones, roughly 85% of them seen just once. Sequenced: PBMCs. These receptor sequences come from a woman under 30 in good health and CMV-seronegative.

This clone was seen a few times. This chain connects TRBV6-5 to TRBJ1-1; the match to TRBD1 covers 9 bases. Losses at the gene ends were 8 bases for V and 0 bases for J; bases not matched to a gene: 7. This CDR3 is built from 15 residues. Looked up from germline, CDR1 is MNHEY and CDR2 is SVGAGI. CDR3 region: CASGRGQGLNTEAFF. In nucleotides, the CDR3 is TGTGCCAGCGGGCGGGGACAGGGACTGAACACTGAAGCTTTCTTT.

This chain uses TRBV7-9 with TRBJ2-7; tentatively, D is TRBD1 or TRBD2 (6 bases each). The CDR3 runs to 14 residues. The germline CDR1 and CDR2 sequences are SEHNR and FQNEAQ (reference sequence). With 11 bases removed from V and 5 bases from J, the gap between germline ends came to 22 bases. The CDR3 here is CAGTGTPTWNEQYF. CDR3 nucleotides: TGTGCCGGCACAGGGACTCCAACCTGGAACGAGCAGTACTTC. Full variable domain (outside the CDR3, taken from reference TRBV7-9 and TRBJ2-7): DTGVSQNPRHKITKRGQNVTFRCDPISEHNRLYWYRQTLGQGPEFLTYFQNEAQLEKSRLLSDRFSAERPKGSFSTLEIQRTEQGDSAMYLCAGTGTPTWNEQYFGPGTRLTVT.

The CDR3 is CASSPYRDRVAYEQYF. CDR3 sequence (DNA): TGTGCCAGCTCACCATACCGGGACAGGGTTGCCTACGAGCAGTACTTC. The gene calls are TRBV18 and TRBJ2-7, with TRBD1 matching over 9 bases. The V gene end was trimmed by 2 bases and the J gene end by 2 bases; junction bases not matched to a gene: 7. Germline assignment: CDR1 KGHSH and CDR2 LQKENI. The CDR3 is made up of 16 amino acids.

A note on this clone: Germline and junction disagree at one end, which may indicate a read error. The genes are TRBV7-9 and TRBJ1-2, with D perhaps TRBD1 (6 bases). CDR3 size: 11 residues. In germline, CDR1 is SEHNR, CDR2 FQNEAQ (reference sequence). The CDR3 region is CSSSQTGGYTF. CDR3 coding DNA: TGTTCCAGCAGCCAAACAGGGGGCTACACCTTC.

The rearrangement uses TRBV11-2 and TRBJ2-1, with TRBD2 matching over 9 bases. V lost 5 bases, J lost 5 bases, and 13 bases stayed unmatched. The CDR3 contains 17 residues. The germline gives CDR1 SGHAT, CDR2 FQNNGV. CDR3 in amino acids: CASSQRVLLAGHNEQFF. CDR3 DNA sequence: TGTGCCAGCAGCCAGAGGGTGCTGCTAGCGGGGCACAATGAGCAGTTCTTC.

V is TRBV29-1 and J is TRBJ1-3; a possible D gene is TRBD1 (5 bases). The CDR3 has 13 residues. V was shortened by 2 bases and J by 2 bases, with 7 bases between the two germline ends. Germline V lookup: CDR1 SQVTM, CDR2 ANQGSEA. CDR3 sequence reads: CSVEIGAGNTIYF. CDR3 bases: TGCAGCGTTGAAATAGGGGCTGGAAACACCATATATTTT.

The chain joins TRBV19 to TRBJ2-6; 8 bases match TRBD1. The junction had 8 bases not matched to a gene; V was cut back by 4 bases and J by 0 bases. CDR3 size: 18 residues. Per germline, CDR1 LNHDA and CDR2 SQIVND (reference sequence). The CDR3 loop is CASSKNWDRLSGANVLTF. In DNA form, the CDR3 reads TGTGCCAGTAGTAAGAACTGGGACAGGCTCTCTGGGGCCAACGTCCTGACTTTC.

The chain combines TRBV4-3 with TRBJ2-3; a weak D match, TRBD2 (5 bases). V dropped 0 bases and J dropped 0 bases, with 13 bases sitting between them. The CDR3 is 17 amino acids. Germline CDR1 reads LGHNA; CDR2 reads YSLEER. The CDR3 sequence is CASSQDLPGSSTDTQYF. As DNA, the CDR3 is TGCGCCAGCAGCCAAGATCTGCCGGGGTCTAGCACAGATACGCAGTATTTT.

The CDR3 nucleotides are TGCGCCAGCAGCATCGGGACTAGCGGCCGCACAGATACGCAGTATTTT. Residues: CASSIGTSGRTDTQYF. The chain couples TRBV4-3 to TRBJ2-3; 11 positions match TRBD2. This CDR3 is 16 amino acids long. The germline V gene has CDR1 LGHNA and CDR2 YSLEER. Germline trimming cut 5 bases from V and 1 base from J; bases unmatched to any gene: 5.

This clone appeared once. DNA of the CDR3: TGTGCCAGCAGCCCAGAACTCCGGAAGCGGGGAGATACGCAGTATTTT. Encoded protein: CASSPELRKRGDTQYF. The gene calls are TRBV5-4 and TRBJ2-3; TRBD2 aligns across 7 bases. The CDR3 sequence is 16 residues long. V lost 4 bases and J lost 5; bases outside the gene matches: 13. In germline, CDR1 is SGHNT, CDR2 YYREEE (reference sequence).

V is TRBV29-1 and J is TRBJ2-7; 10 bases are shared with TRBD1. After removal of 4 bases from V and 3 bases from J, the junction contained 15 bases not matched to a gene. Germline V gene sequence: CDR1 SQVTM, CDR2 ANQGSEA. The CDR3 has 17 amino acids. The CDR3 loop reads CSVVLGGDRGPDYEQYV. The CDR3 bases are TGCAGCGTTGTTCTGGGAGGGGACAGGGGTCCAGACTACGAGCAGTACGTC.

This chain connects TRBV19 to TRBJ1-2; a weak D match, TRBD1 (5 bases). The ends were cut back, 3 bases at V and 8 bases at J, with 16 bases in the middle. Germline V gene lookup returns CDR1 LNHDA and CDR2 SQIVND (reference sequence). The CDR3 covers 14 residues. DNA of the CDR3: TGTGCCAGTAGTATCCTAGGGGCCCTAAGGGGCTACACCTTC. Protein: CASSILGALRGYTF.

This clone was picked up many times. Distinct nucleotide sequences in the sample also encode this CDR3. The V gene is TRBV4-3, the J gene TRBJ1-5; D not certain. Germline CDR1 reads LGHNA; CDR2 reads YSLEER. V was pared by 0 bases and J by 1 base, with 7 bases between. The CDR3 extends over 15 amino acids. CDR3: CASSQDWASNQPQHF. CDR3 in DNA: TGCGCCAGCAGCCAAGATTGGGCGAGCAATCAGCCCCAGCATTTT.

The V gene is TRBV4-3, the J gene TRBJ2-1; D might be TRBD2 (6 bases). The V end was cut by 4 bases, the J end by 15 bases, with 25 bases between. Germline CDR1 LGHNA, CDR2 YSLEER. The CDR3 is 15 amino acids. CDR3 in DNA: TGCGCCAGCAGCCTCCCCCCGAGGCTAGCCGGAGGGAGGTTCTTC. Translating it yields CASSLPPRLAGGRFF.

As for this clone: At one boundary the junction diverges from the germline segment, which might be a read error. The chain uses TRBV7-9 and TRBJ1-3, with 8 bases aligning to TRBD1. Germline V gene lookup returns CDR1 SEHNR and CDR2 FQNEAQ (reference sequence). The CDR3 spans 17 residues. Here the CDR3 reads CSSSLEGRGHSGNTIYF. In DNA, the CDR3 is TGTTCCAGCAGCTTAGAGGGCAGGGGGCACTCTGGAAACACCATATATTTT.

This chain links TRBV27 with TRBJ2-7; D remains unclear. Germline V gene lookup returns CDR1 MNHEY and CDR2 SMNVEV (reference sequence). The ends were cut back, 0 bases at V and 0 bases at J, with 3 bases in the middle. This CDR3 comprises 13 residues. For the CDR3, the DNA is TGTGCCAGCAGTTTATCGGCCTCCTACGAGCAGTACTTC. Translation: CASSLSASYEQYF.

This clone has a single count. The chain links TRBV19 to TRBJ1-2, with D hard to call. Germline V lookup: CDR1 LNHDA, CDR2 SQIVND (reference sequence). V lost 8 bases and J 8 bases, leaving 12 bases between the germline ends. This CDR3 is 11 amino acids long. CDR3 loop: CASGAPEGYTF. Here the CDR3 DNA reads TGTGCCAGTGGAGCCCCGGAGGGCTACACCTTC. Combining the CDR3 with reference TRBV19 and TRBJ1-2 gives the whole variable domain DGGITQSPKYLFRKEGQNVTLSCEQNLNHDAMYWYRQDPGQGLRLIYYSQIVNDFQKGDIAEGYSVSREKKESFPLTVTSAQKNPTAFYLCASGAPEGYTFGSGTRLTVV.

The chain joins TRBV19 to TRBJ2-7, with 8 bases matching TRBD2. The germline gives CDR1 LNHDA, CDR2 SQIVND (reference sequence). The CDR3 spans 14 residues. The trim removed 5 bases at V and 2 bases at J, leaving 5 bases unmatched. The CDR3 sequence: CASSLSGGTYEQYF. The DNA for the CDR3 is TGTGCCAGTAGTTTAAGCGGGGGTACCTACGAGCAGTACTTC.

As to this clone: This specimen includes other DNA sequences encoding the same CDR3. The chain uses TRBV6-5 and TRBJ2-3; perhaps TRBD2 as D (5 bases). Germline V gives CDR1 MNHEY, CDR2 SVGAGI. This CDR3 contains 14 residues. Trimming left V 2 bases short and J 0 bases short, with 6 bases between. CDR3: CASSYGGSTDTQYF. The CDR3 nucleotides read TGTGCCAGCAGTTACGGCGGGAGCACAGATACGCAGTATTTT.

Details on this clone: The DNA is omitted, as the CDR3 cannot be located on it reliably, and the CDR3 follows TCRdb's listing. V gene TRBV28 combines with J gene TRBJ2-7; the D call in the table, TRBD1, was not verified against the DNA. The CDR3 numbers 16 amino acids, ends counted. Germline CDR1 and CDR2: MDHEN and SYDVKM. The chain's CDR3 is CASSSSRQLGAYEQYF.

V is TRBV5-6 and J is TRBJ2-7, with a tentative D call TRBD2 (6 bases). The V and J ends lost 3 bases and 0 bases respectively, with 7 bases between them. The CDR3 is 13 amino acids. The germline CDR1 and CDR2 sequences are SGHDT and YYEEEE. CDR3 DNA sequence: TGTGCCAGCAGCTACGGGAGCTCCTACGAGCAGTACGTC. Protein sequence: CASSYGSSYEQYV.

The chain employs TRBV29-1 and TRBJ2-3, with unresolved D. The V end was cut by 4 bases, the J end by 14 bases, with 13 bases between. The CDR3 sequence is 10 residues long. Germline CDR1 SQVTM, CDR2 ANQGSEA. CDR3 sequence reads: CSVAIPLAYF. The CDR3 DNA sequence: TGCAGCGTTGCCATCCCCTTAGCGTATTTT.

Turning to this clone: The same CDR3 also results from other DNA sequences found in this sample. The rearrangement joins TRBV27 to TRBJ2-1; 8 bases match TRBD2. This CDR3 is 14 amino acids long. Trimming cost V 5 bases and J 4 bases; bases outside gene matches: 4. The germline V gene encodes CDR1 MNHEY and CDR2 SMNVEV (reference sequence). CDR3 sequence reads: CASSPGLGYNEQFF. CDR3 nucleotides: TGTGCCAGCAGTCCGGGACTAGGATACAATGAGCAGTTCTTC.